The clone carrying this TCR beta chain was observed at least ten times. Its antigen is unidentified. The germline gives CDR1 MRHNA, CDR2 SNTAGT. The CDR3 has 12 residues. With V trimmed by 11 bases and J by 8 bases, 9 bases remained unmatched. This entry comes from a study of CD8+CD57+ T cells in acquired aplastic anemia. Study-level information: DNA per sorted CD4+ or CD8+ sample ranged about 0.19 to 30 ug, averaging about 3 ug. Healthy donor sequencing depth: 9 million to 10.8 million CD4+, 11 million to 13 million CD8+ reads. Study results and limitations: There were 25 to 35 CD8+ CDR3 sequences that occurred in both patients and controls. Controls and patients did not differ significantly in CD8+ Simpson's diversity.

Template material for TCR beta VDJ and CDR3 profiling consisted of genomic DNA. TCRdb passed the reads through MiXCR, listing each CDR3 protein once. Of some 210,000 distinct CDR3 sequences in the sample, about 59% were seen once. Input material: sorted CD4+, CD8+, or CD8+CD57+ T cells (not recorded which) from PBMCs. The receptor was isolated from a human donor in good health. The rearrangement joins TRBV6-4 to TRBJ2-4; 7 bases are a match to TRBD1. The CDR3 DNA sequence: TGTGCCGGGGGACAGAGACGGGACATTCAGTACTTC. As protein: CAGGQRRDIQYF.